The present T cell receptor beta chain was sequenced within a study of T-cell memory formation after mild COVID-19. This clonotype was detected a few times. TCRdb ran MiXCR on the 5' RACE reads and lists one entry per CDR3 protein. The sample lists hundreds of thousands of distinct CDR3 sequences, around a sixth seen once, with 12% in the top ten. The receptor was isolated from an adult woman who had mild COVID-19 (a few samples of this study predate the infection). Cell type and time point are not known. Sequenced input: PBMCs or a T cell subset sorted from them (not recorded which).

The CDR3 region has the DNA TGTGCCAGCAGGAGTATTTCCGGGAATGAGCAGTTCTTC. Its protein product is CASRSISGNEQFF. This sequence joins TRBV11-3 and TRBJ2-1; D unclear. Germline CDR1 SGHNT, CDR2 YENEEA. CDR3 length: 13 amino acids. The germline V and J ends were trimmed by 6 bases and 7 bases, with 13 bases remaining between them. Full variable domain (missing parts from reference TRBV11-3 and TRBJ2-1): EAGVVQSPRYKIIEKKQPVAFWCNPISGHNTLYWYLQNLGQGPELLIRYENEEAVDDSQLPKDRFSAERLKGVDSTLKIQPAELGDSAVYLCASRSISGNEQFFGPGTRLTVL.